The 9 T cell receptor beta chains reported below all come from one sample, sequenced in a study of neoadjuvant anti-PD-1 for oral cavity cancer. The protocol was immunoSEQ multiplex PCR, while the TCRdb copy is restricted to in-frame clones and leaves out a portion. The data hold approximately 6,700 clones, with over 60% observed a single time. The sequencing here drew on PBMCs, taken before nivolumab (anti-PD-1) treatment. The receptors were sampled from a person aged 40 to 85 with oral cavity squamous cell carcinoma.

The chain combines TRBV6-5 with TRBJ1-1, with 7 bases identical to TRBD1. The germline V gene has CDR1 MNHEY and CDR2 SVGAGI. With 2 bases clipped from V and 9 bases from J, the junction kept 15 bases outside the gene matches. CDR3 size: 16 residues. DNA of the CDR3: TGTGCCAGCAGTTACACGGGACAGAACAGAAAGGATCAAGCTTTCTTT. This translates into CASSYTGQNRKDQAFF.

The chain has TRBV5-5 and TRBJ2-7, with D maybe TRBD1 (6 bases). Germline CDR1 is SGHKS and CDR2 is YYEKEE (reference sequence). Trimming pared 3 bases from V and 1 base from J, leaving 8 bases between. CDR3 length equals 13 residues. The CDR3 is CASSWTASYEQYF. The CDR3 coding sequence is TGTGCCAGCAGCTGGACAGCATCCTACGAGCAGTACTTC.

The chain has TRBV5-1 and TRBJ1-1; 9 bases are a match to TRBD1. Looked up from germline, CDR1 is SGHRS and CDR2 is YFSETQ. CDR3 size: 16 residues. J gave up 1 base and V 4 bases, and 8 bases lay outside the gene matches. The CDR3 reads CASSPGTGRTNTEAFF. The CDR3 region has the DNA TGCGCCAGCAGCCCCGGGACAGGGAGAACGAACACTGAAGCTTTCTTT.

V gene TRBV19 combines with J gene TRBJ2-2; 8 bases are shared with TRBD1. This CDR3 has 16 residues. CDR1 and CDR2 from the germline V gene are LNHDA and SQIVND (reference sequence). The V gene end was trimmed by 4 bases and the J gene end by 1 base; junction bases not matched to a gene: 5. Here the CDR3 DNA reads TGTGCCAGTAGTACAAACAGGGGGTTGAACACCGGGGAGCTGTTTTTT. Amino acid sequence: CASSTNRGLNTGELFF.

In its sample, this clone was seen once. The chain couples TRBV6-5 to TRBJ2-7, with 9 bases that match TRBD1. CDR1 and CDR2 from the germline V gene are MNHEY and SVGAGI. The CDR3 consists of 14 residues. Trimming cost V 4 bases and J 5 bases; bases outside gene matches: 6. This CDR3 is CASSWDRAIDEQYF. In DNA form, the CDR3 reads TGTGCCAGCAGTTGGGACAGGGCGATCGACGAGCAGTACTTC.

V usage is TRBV30 and J usage is TRBJ1-4, with D hard to call. The CDR3 is made up of 17 amino acids. The germline gives CDR1 GTSNPN, CDR2 SVGIG (reference sequence). Trimming removed 2 bases at V and 1 base at J, with 17 bases between. The CDR3 bases are TGTGCCTGGAGTTTAGCCTTAGGGAGCAGAACTAATGAAAAACTGTTTTTT. Its translation is CAWSLALGSRTNEKLFF.

The genes are TRBV4-3 and TRBJ2-1, with 11 bases aligning to TRBD1. Germline V gene lookup returns CDR1 LGHNA and CDR2 YSLEER. With 0 bases clipped from V and 4 bases from J, the junction kept 2 bases outside the gene matches. The CDR3 runs to 16 residues. In nucleotides, the CDR3 is TGCGCCAGCAGCCAAGACGGGGACAGGGGGTACAATGAGCAGTTCTTC. Amino acid sequence: CASSQDGDRGYNEQFF.

The chain recombines TRBV4-3 with TRBJ2-5; 9 bases align to TRBD2. Losses at the gene ends were 3 bases for V and 4 bases for J; bases not matched to a gene: 3. The germline V gene has CDR1 LGHNA and CDR2 YSLEER. There are 14 residues in the CDR3. The CDR3 sequence: CASSQRGGRETQYF. In DNA form, the CDR3 reads TGCGCCAGCAGCCAGCGGGGGGGCCGAGAGACCCAGTACTTC.

The CDR3 DNA follows: TGCGCCAGCAGCCGAGGGACAGGGACCCCGGGCGGGGAGCTGTTTTTT. Amino acids: CASSRGTGTPGGELFF. V and J are TRBV4-3 and TRBJ2-2; 9 nucleotides match TRBD1. Germline trimming cut 4 bases from V and 7 bases from J; bases unmatched to any gene: 10. Germline V gene sequence: CDR1 LGHNA, CDR2 YSLEER. The CDR3 length is 16 residues.